Listed below are T cell receptor beta chains from one sample, sequenced in a study of T cell responses to AZD1222 COVID-19 vaccine. Libraries were prepared by immunoSEQ multiplex PCR; TCRdb keeps only in-frame clonotypes and omits some of them. Of over 100,000 clones detected, around 94% appear once; the ten largest clones hold over 1.5%. This specimen consisted of peripheral blood, obtained on day 0 of AZD1222 vaccination. These receptors came from an adult in good health. The CDR3 runs from the conserved cysteine through the conserved F or W. A D gene is named only where the DNA matches it firmly. The size of a clone is reported for some rows only, either as once, few or many, or as a class for expanded clones.

TRBJ2-7 TRBV2 12 . . TGTGCCAGCACCGGACAGGCGGGGGAGCAGTACTTC CASTGQAGEQYF
TRBJ1-1 TRBV30 13 . . TGTGCCTGGAGAGAACAGCTGAACACTGAAGCTTTCTTT CAWREQLNTEAFF
TRBJ2-3 TRBV9 17 . TRBD2 TGTGCCAGCAGCGTAGCAGAAAGCGGGAGGGTCACAGATACGCAGTATTTT CASSVAESGRVTDTQYF
TRBJ1-6 TRBV5-6 14 . . TGTGCCAGCAGCTTCCCTAGTCGGGATTCACCCCTCCACTTT CASSFPSRDSPLHF
TRBJ2-7 TRBV6-8 15 . . TGTGCCAGCAGTACGAGGGCCGAGGGCTCCTACGAGCAGTACTTC CASSTRAEGSYEQYF
TRBJ1-6 TRBV5-8 16 . TRBD1 TGTGCCAGCAGCTTAGCCACAGGGGGCCGGGGTTCACCCCTCCACTTT CASSLATGGRGSPLHF
TRBJ1-4 TRBV5-6 17 . . TGTGCCAGCAGCACCACGATGGGCAGTGCAACTAATGAAAAACTGTTTTTT CASSTTMGSATNEKLFF
TRBJ2-1 TRBV7-3 16 few TRBD1 TGTGCCAGCAGCTTCTGGGGACAGGGGAGGCACAATGAGCAGTTCTTC CASSFWGQGRHNEQFF
TRBJ2-1 TRBV11-3 16 few . TGTGCCAGCAACTACCGAGTTGGGGACCCCAACAATGAGCAGTTCTTC CASNYRVGDPNNEQFF
TRBJ2-2 TRBV5-1 17 . . TGCGCCAGCAGCGCCCCCTCTCGCCGAGAGCGCACCGGGGAGCTGTTTTTT CASSAPSRRERTGELFF
TRBJ1-3 TRBV2 14 . . TGTGCCAGCCGGCCACGGAGCTCTGGAAACACCATATATTTT CASRPRSSGNTIYF
TRBJ2-5 TRBV11-3 13 . . TGTGCCAGCAGCTTGTTGGGTTTTGAGACCCAGTACTTC CASSLLGFETQYF
TRBJ1-1 TRBV7-3 17 . TRBD1 TGTGCCAGCAGCTTAAGAGGACAGGGCGTAATGAACACTGAAGCTTTCTTT CASSLRGQGVMNTEAFF
TRBJ1-5 TRBV19 14 . TRBD1 TGTGCCAGCAGGGGACAGGGCGAGAATCAGCCCCAGCATTTT CASRGQGENQPQHF
TRBJ2-3 TRBV9 15 . . TGTGCCAGCAGCGTAGGCGGGGCCCCGACAGATACGCAGTATTTT CASSVGGAPTDTQYF
TRBJ2-2 TRBV7-9 13 . . TGTGCCAGCAGCTTTAGAGGGGCCGGGGAGCTGTTTTTT CASSFRGAGELFF
TRBJ1-1 TRBV7-3 14 once . TGTGCCAGCAGCCTAAACAGGGAGAACACTGAAGCTTTCTTT CASSLNRENTEAFF
TRBJ2-3 TRBV9 15 . . TGTGCCAGCACGAATTTGGGGACTAGCACAGATACGCAGTATTTT CASTNLGTSTDTQYF
TRBJ1-1 TRBV5-4 15 . . TGTGCCAGCAGCTTGGCCGTCAGGGGGAACACTGAAGCTTTCTTT CASSLAVRGNTEAFF
TRBJ1-1 TRBV7-6 16 once . TGTGCCAGCAGCTTAGGTGGCAAAGGGTTGAACACTGAAGCTTTCTTT CASSLGGKGLNTEAFF
TRBJ1-2 TRBV30 11 . . TGTGCCTGGAGTACAGGGTTAGGCTACACCTTC CAWSTGLGYTF
TRBJ2-3 TRBV5-4 16 . TRBD2 TGTGCCAGCAGCTTGCGACTAGCGGGGGTGGGTGATACGCAGTATTTT CASSLRLAGVGDTQYF
TRBJ1-5 TRBV12-3/TRBV12-4 12 . . TGTGCCAGCTTAGATACGTTTGGCCCCCAGCATTTT CASLDTFGPQHF
TRBJ2-1 TRBV5-4 14 once TRBD2 TGTGCCAGCAGCAACCTAGCGGACTACAATGAGCAGTTCTTC CASSNLADYNEQFF
TRBJ1-3 TRBV20-1 19 . . TGCAGTGCTAGTCGATTGGTCGGCCCGAGTGGGGGACCTGGAAACACCATATATTTT CSASRLVGPSGGPGNTIYF
TRBJ1-2 TRBV6-5 14 . . TGTGCCAGCAGCCCCGCGGGGGCCAGCTATGGCTACACCTTC CASSPAGASYGYTF
TRBJ1-5 TRBV18 13 . . TGTGCCAGCTCAACAGGGTCCGATCAGCCCCAGCATTTT CASSTGSDQPQHF
TRBJ1-5 TRBV28 14 . . TGTGCCAGCAGTAGAAGGGGTAGAGTTCAGCCCCAGCATTTT CASSRRGRVQPQHF
TRBJ1-1 TRBV5-1 13 . . TGCGCCAGCAGCTTGGTCTCGGCTACTGAAGCTTTCTTT CASSLVSATEAFF
TRBJ1-2 TRBV20-1 11 . . TGCAGTGCTAGACCTCCCAGGGGCTACACCTTC CSARPPRGYTF
TRBJ2-3 TRBV6-2/TRBV6-3 18 . TRBD2 TGTGCCAGCAGTTACTCGACTAGCGGGGGGATTAGCACAGATACGCAGTATTTT CASSYSTSGGISTDTQYF
TRBJ1-2 TRBV9 11 . . TGTGCCAGCAGCGACCTAACGGGCTACACCTTC CASSDLTGYTF
TRBJ1-2 TRBV30 12 . . TGTGCCTGGAACCTGGGCCTCTATGGCTACACCTTC CAWNLGLYGYTF
TRBJ1-5 TRBV5-8 19 . . TGTGCCAGCAGCCAAACCAGGGGATCCTCCCTTTATAGCAATCAGCCCCAGCATTTT CASSQTRGSSLYSNQPQHF
TRBJ2-1 TRBV19 14 . TRBD1 TGTGCCAGTAGTATAGTAGGGGGCCACAATGAGCAGTTCTTC CASSIVGGHNEQFF
TRBJ2-3 TRBV11-3 18 . TRBD2 TGTGCCAGCAGCCCCTTGACTAGCGGGGGGGCGAGCACAGATACGCAGTATTTT CASSPLTSGGASTDTQYF
TRBJ2-1 TRBV5-4 18 . TRBD2 TGTGCCAGCAGCTTAATCGGACTAGCGGCCAGCTCCTACAATGAGCAGTTCTTC CASSLIGLAASSYNEQFF
TRBJ2-3 TRBV3-1/TRBV3-2 16 . TRBD1 TGTGCCAGCAGCTCGCGGACAGGGCAAAGCACAGATACGCAGTATTTT CASSSRTGQSTDTQYF
TRBJ1-4 TRBV30 15 . . TGTGCCTGGAGTGTATTATTGGGGCGGGTAGAAAAACTGTTTTTT CAWSVLLGRVEKLFF
TRBJ2-3 TRBV6-5 13 . . TGTGCCAGCCGGACAGCAGGTCCCGATACGCAGTATTTT CASRTAGPDTQYF
TRBJ2-5 TRBV29-1 12 . . TGCAGCCTTCGGGGCGGGCAAGAGACCCAGTACTTC CSLRGGQETQYF
TRBJ2-3 TRBV18 15 . TRBD2 TGTGCCAGCTCACCGGGACTAGCGGGTCCAGATACGCAGTATTTT CASSPGLAGPDTQYF